The 14 T cell receptor beta chains given below trace back to one sample, sequenced in a study of neurological immune-mediated disorders. Each CDR3 protein is one row after TCRdb ran MiXCR on the 5' RACE reads. The sample consists of tens of thousands of distinct CDR3 sequences, approximately 15% of them appearing once. The specimen sequenced was CD8+ T cells from blood. These TCRs come from a woman between 18 and 29 years old with multiple sclerosis.

By share, this clonotype ranks as medium-sized. The chain carries TRBV7-2 and TRBJ2-1; D remains ambiguous. Per the germline V gene, CDR1 is SGHTA and CDR2 is FQGNSA. This CDR3 contains 12 residues. V was pared by 7 bases and J by 6 bases, with 10 bases between. This CDR3 reads CASNFPGNEQFF. DNA of the CDR3: TGTGCCAGCAACTTCCCCGGCAATGAGCAGTTCTTC.

This clonotype has at least ten counts. The chain recombines TRBV5-1 with TRBJ2-3; no clear D gene. V was shortened by 0 bases and J by 2 bases, with 13 bases between the two germline ends. Looked up from germline, CDR1 is SGHRS and CDR2 is YFSETQ. This CDR3 is built from 16 residues. The CDR3 sequence: CASSLERLGATDTQYF. The DNA of the CDR3 is TGCGCCAGCAGCTTGGAACGGTTGGGTGCCACAGATACGCAGTATTTT. The full variable domain, in which reference TRBV5-1 and TRBJ2-3 provide the parts outside the CDR3, is KAGVTQTPRYLIKTRGQQVTLSCSPISGHRSVSWYQQTPGQGLQFLFEYFSETQRNKGNFPGRFSGRQFSNSRSEMNVSTLELGDSALYLCASSLERLGATDTQYFGPGTRLTVL.

This clonotype came up many times. V is TRBV7-6 and J is TRBJ2-1; a weak D match, TRBD1 (6 bases). The V gene's germline CDR1 is SGHVS and CDR2 FNYEAQ. The CDR3 consists of 13 residues. V lost 1 base and J lost 8, with 9 bases in between. The CDR3 region has the DNA TGTGCCAGCAGCTTAGGGGGGCTCTATGAGCAGTTCTTC. Protein product: CASSLGGLYEQFF.

V is TRBV28 and J is TRBJ1-1, with a possible D match to TRBD1 (5 bases). V was trimmed by 2 bases and J by 1 base, leaving 11 bases between them. The CDR3 totals 15 residues. Germline V gene lookup returns CDR1 MDHEN and CDR2 SYDVKM. The CDR3 loop is CASSLGGMRNTEAFF. In nucleotides, the CDR3 is TGTGCCAGCAGTTTAGGGGGGATGAGGAACACTGAAGCTTTCTTT.

V gene TRBV5-1 combines with J gene TRBJ1-1, with no clear D. V gave up 0 bases and J gave up 5 bases, with 11 bases separating them. The V gene's germline CDR1 is SGHRS and CDR2 YFSETQ. The CDR3 runs 14 residues. Here the CDR3 DNA reads TGCGCCAGCAGCTTGGTTCCGGGCGGGACTGAAGCTTTCTTT. Its translation is CASSLVPGGTEAFF. The complete variable domain, with remaining parts taken from reference TRBV5-1 and TRBJ1-1, reads KAGVTQTPRYLIKTRGQQVTLSCSPISGHRSVSWYQQTPGQGLQFLFEYFSETQRNKGNFPGRFSGRQFSNSRSEMNVSTLELGDSALYLCASSLVPGGTEAFFGQGTRLTVV.

This clonotype was seen at least ten times. The chain employs TRBV29-1 and TRBJ2-2, with a possible D match to TRBD1 (5 bases). This CDR3 has 12 amino acids. The germline CDR1 and CDR2 sequences are SQVTM and ANQGSEA. V was shortened by 7 bases and J by 11 bases, with 17 bases between the two germline ends. This chain's CDR3 is CSAAAGPQELFF. CDR3 DNA: TGCAGCGCCGCCGCAGGGCCCCAAGAGCTGTTTTTT.

This clonotype was recorded at least ten times. The V and J genes are TRBV15 and TRBJ1-2; D gene unclear. The CDR3 covers 16 residues. Trimming removed 5 bases from V and 2 bases from J, with 18 bases in between. The germline gives CDR1 LNHNV, CDR2 YYDKDF (reference sequence). CDR3 amino acids: CATSEVRRDPNYGYTF. The CDR3 DNA reads as TGTGCCACCAGCGAGGTTCGAAGGGATCCGAACTATGGCTACACCTTC.

This clonotype is medium-sized (0.01 to 0.1%) by share. This sequence joins TRBV20-1 and TRBJ1-4; D gene ambiguous. The V end was cut by 5 bases, the J end by 0 bases, with 10 bases between. Germline values: CDR1 DFQATT, CDR2 SNEGSKA (reference sequence). The CDR3 consists of 14 residues. The CDR3: CSAWVPPTNEKLFF. CDR3 nucleotides: TGCAGTGCTTGGGTTCCCCCAACTAATGAAAAACTGTTTTTT.

This clonotype was recorded only once. This sequence joins TRBV5-5 and TRBJ1-5, with D unclear. Trimming removed 1 base from V and 4 bases from J, with 12 bases in between. The CDR3 consists of 15 residues. Germline V gene sequence: CDR1 SGHKS, CDR2 YYEKEE (reference sequence). Here the CDR3 DNA reads TGTGCCAGCAGCTTGTGGGCGACTGGGAATCAGCCCCAGCATTTT. It encodes CASSLWATGNQPQHF.

This sequence joins TRBV20-1 and TRBJ1-1; 10 nucleotides align to TRBD1. The CDR3 loop spans 14 amino acids. The ends lost 5 bases at V and 1 base at J; junction bases unmatched: 4. Germline values: CDR1 DFQATT, CDR2 SNEGSKA (reference sequence). This CDR3 reads CSALWDRGNTEAFF. The CDR3 DNA reads as TGCAGTGCTTTGTGGGACAGGGGGAACACTGAAGCTTTCTTT.

In DNA form, the CDR3 reads TGCGCCAGCAGCTTGGACACAAGGACTGAAGCTTTCTTT. This gives the protein CASSLDTRTEAFF. The chain has TRBV5-1 and TRBJ1-1; D is unclear. This CDR3 is built from 13 residues. CDR1 and CDR2 (germline): SGHRS, YFSETQ. V dropped 0 bases and J dropped 5 bases, with 8 bases sitting between them.

In this sample, this clonotype turned up many times. This rearrangement joins TRBV27 to TRBJ1-4, with D possibly TRBD1 on 5 matching bases. The CDR3 is made up of 13 amino acids. CDR1 and CDR2 from the germline V gene are MNHEY and SMNVEV (reference sequence). V gave up 5 bases and J gave up 4 bases, with 8 bases separating them. The CDR3 nucleotides are TGTGCCAGCAGTGGGGCCGTTAATGAAAAACTGTTTTTT. Amino acid sequence: CASSGAVNEKLFF.

This clonotype appeared many times. The gene calls are TRBV20-1 and TRBJ2-3; no reliable D call. The CDR3 runs to 14 residues. Germline CDR1 is DFQATT and CDR2 is SNEGSKA (reference sequence). V was clipped by 6 bases and J by 4 bases, with 17 bases between them. CDR3 nucleotides: TGCAGTGCCCTGGACGCCAGCGTACCAGATACGCAGTATTTT. It yields the protein CSALDASVPDTQYF.

In its sample, this clonotype is medium-sized. V is TRBV10-3 and J is TRBJ2-7, with D unresolved. Germline CDR1 ENHRY, CDR2 SYGVKD. With 3 bases removed from V and 3 bases from J, the gap between germline ends came to 9 bases. There are 13 residues in the CDR3. The CDR3 reads CAISDVGFYEQYF. The CDR3 DNA follows: TGTGCCATCAGTGATGTGGGTTTCTACGAGCAGTACTTC.